This T cell receptor (beta chain) originates from a study of early T cells in non-severe SARS-CoV-2 infection. This clonotype occurred a few times. Via MiXCR, TCRdb re-called the 5' RACE reads, giving one row per CDR3 protein. The sample includes about 60,000 distinct CDR3 sequences, roughly 12% of them seen just once. Trimming stripped 5 bases from V and 4 bases from J, with 11 bases between. Germline assignment: CDR1 SNHLY and CDR2 FYNNEI. The CDR3 is made up of 14 amino acids. This chain connects TRBV2 to TRBJ1-4; possibly TRBD1 for D (6 bases). The sequence was collected from an adult who was a healthcare worker with PCR-confirmed SARS-CoV-2 infection or an uninfected control (not recorded which). Sequencing was done on a sample of whole blood. The CDR3 DNA is TGTGCCAGCAGTTTTACAGGGTTTAATGAAAAACTGTTTTTT. Its translation: CASSFTGFNEKLFF.